This T cell receptor beta chain came from a study of blood T cell repertoires in COVID-19. The CDR3 consists of 14 residues. Trimming cost V 3 bases and J 1 base, with 11 bases left between them. Germline V gene data show CDR1 as SGHDT and CDR2 as YYEEEE. Assay: immunoSEQ multiplex PCR; the TCRdb copy retains only in-frame clones and omits some. The top ten clones hold 50% to 55% of a sample with tens of thousands of clones, roughly three quarters of them seen once. The clonotype originates from a woman older than 75 with acute or convalescent COVID-19. The chain uses TRBV5-6 and TRBJ2-7; TRBD1 is a possible D gene (6 bases). The sample consisted of peripheral blood. The CDR3 DNA reads as TGTGCCAGCAGCTACGGCGGACAGTCCTACGAGCAGTACTTC. This encodes CASSYGGQSYEQYF.